These 5 T cell receptor beta chains came from one sample sequenced in a study of regulatory T cells in long-lasting Graves disease. Time point noted: persistent/refractory GD, antithyroid drugs over 5 years with positive TRAb. The TCR library was made from RNA that had been extracted from PBMCs in TRIzol. Both iRepertoire HTBI primers and Arm-PCR of CDR3 regions were used to build the TCR beta libraries. TCRdb analysed the multiplex PCR reads with MiXCR anew, one entry per CDR3 protein. This sample yields 350,000 to 450,000 distinct CDR3 sequences, of which around a fifth are seen a single time; 13% to 15% belongs to the top ten. The source material was peripheral blood mononuclear cells (PBMCs), sampled when the disease was refractory, from a patient treated with antithyroid drugs. Every receptor here comes from a female donor with Graves disease.

This clonotype was seen repeatedly, ten times or more. The V gene is TRBV12-3 or TRBV12-4, the J gene TRBJ2-7; D is ambiguous. CDR3 size: 13 residues. Deletions cut 7 bases from V and 0 bases from J, with 10 bases between. This CDR3 reads CASKGGSSYEQYF. For the CDR3, the DNA is TGTGCCAGCAAGGGCGGCAGCTCCTACGAGCAGTACTTC.

At least ten counts were recorded for this clonotype. CDR3 DNA: TGTGCCAGCAGTTACTCGATGGTAGGGAACTATGGCTACACCTTC. Translated, it gives CASSYSMVGNYGYTF. The chain carries TRBV6-6 and TRBJ1-2; D uncertain. V lost 0 bases and J lost 2, with 10 bases in between. Germline loops: CDR1 MNHNY, CDR2 SVGAGI (reference sequence). The CDR3 has 15 residues.

This clonotype has a handful of counts. The chain recombines TRBV20-1 with TRBJ1-1, with 7 bases fitting TRBD1. The CDR3 has 11 amino acids. The V gene end was trimmed by 6 bases and the J gene end by 3 bases; junction bases not matched to a gene: 1. The V gene's germline CDR1 is DFQATT and CDR2 SNEGSKA (reference sequence). CDR3 residues: CSAGTDTEAFF. The CDR3 coding sequence is TGCAGTGCCGGGACAGACACTGAAGCTTTCTTT.

V is TRBV18 and J is TRBJ2-5; 8 nucleotides line up with TRBD2. The CDR3 contains 16 residues. Germline V gives CDR1 KGHSH, CDR2 LQKENI. The trim removed 0 bases at V and 4 bases at J, leaving 7 bases unmatched. The CDR3 is CASSPPSLAARETQYF. The CDR3 DNA is TGTGCCAGCTCACCACCGTCACTAGCGGCTAGAGAGACCCAGTACTTC.

This clonotype was counted ten times or more. This chain uses TRBV7-8 with TRBJ1-5, with TRBD1 matching 10 bases. V lost 6 bases to trimming and J lost 5 bases; unmatched junction nucleotides: 7. The CDR3 covers 15 residues. Germline-derived CDR1 and CDR2 are SGHVS and FQNEAQ. CDR3 bases: TGTGCCAGCAGTAATCCGGGACAGGGGCATCAGCCCCAGCATTTT. Encoded protein: CASSNPGQGHQPQHF. Full variable domain (outside the CDR3, taken from reference TRBV7-8 and TRBJ1-5): GAGVSQSPRYKVAKRGQDVALRCDPISGHVSLFWYQQALGQGPEFLTYFQNEAQLDKSGLPSDRFFAERPEGSVSTLKIQRTQQEDSAVYLCASSNPGQGHQPQHFGDGTRLSIL.